What follows is one T cell receptor beta chain and its context. The data were obtained in a study of immune evolution from preneoplasia to lung adenocarcinoma. Two lung cancer pathologists independently confirmed each histologic diagnosis. The protocol was immunoSEQ multiplex PCR, while the TCRdb copy is restricted to in-frame clones and leaves out a portion. The sample includes about 6,400 clones, roughly 85% of them seen just once. The TCR sequence derives from a person aged 55-80 years with lung adenocarcinoma. What was sequenced was FFPE minimally invasive lung adenocarcinoma tissue.

This CDR3 is CASSTPGQGAGGANVLTF. CDR3 coding DNA: TGTGCCAGTAGTACCCCGGGACAGGGGGCGGGAGGGGCCAACGTCCTGACTTTC. J is TRBJ2-6 and V is TRBV19; 12 bases match TRBD1. Germline CDR1 is LNHDA and CDR2 is SQIVND (reference sequence). CDR3 size: 18 residues. J lost 4 bases, V lost 4 bases, and 8 bases had no gene match.